In this sample, the clone carrying this TCR beta chain turned up many times. The data were taken from a study of blood T cell repertoires in COVID-19. Study at large: Collection of acute and convalescent COVID-19 samples took place in the United States, Italy and Spain. The analysed material was cDNA or gDNA that came from T cells, B-cell-depleted T cells, or PBMCs.

Patients of the Seattle cohort, enrolled during active infection, were followed longitudinally. As handled by the study authors: It was from reference gene primer amplification that nucleated cell counts were estimated. Profiling relied on immunoSEQ multiplex PCR, and the TCRdb table lists in-frame clones only, not all of them. V and J calls and clone size come straight from that table; D and trimming were deduced from the DNA. Altogether approximately 280,000 clones are present, about four fifths being singletons, with the ten largest covering around 1.6%. Germline V gene sequence: CDR1 WSHSY, CDR2 SAAADI. The CDR3 covers 14 residues. V shed 4 bases and J shed 1 base, with 10 bases lying between them.

Sequencing input: peripheral blood. This sequence joins TRBV10-2 and TRBJ2-5; D may be TRBD2 (5 bases). This receptor was identified in a human donor with COVID-19, enrolled during active disease. The donor label of this sample is uncertain. The CDR3 nucleotides are TGCGCCAGCAGTGCCGAGGACTTCCAAGAGACCCAGTACTTC. Amino acid sequence: CASSAEDFQETQYF.